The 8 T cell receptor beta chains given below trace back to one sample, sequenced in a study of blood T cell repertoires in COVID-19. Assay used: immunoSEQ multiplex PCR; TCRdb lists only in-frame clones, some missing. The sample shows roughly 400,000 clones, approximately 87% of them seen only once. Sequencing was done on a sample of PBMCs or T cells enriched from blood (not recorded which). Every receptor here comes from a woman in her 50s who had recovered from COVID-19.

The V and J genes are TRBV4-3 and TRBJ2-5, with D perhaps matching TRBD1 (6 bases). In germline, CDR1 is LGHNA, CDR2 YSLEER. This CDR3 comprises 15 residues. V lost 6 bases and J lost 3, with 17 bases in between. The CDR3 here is CASSHERTVKETQYF. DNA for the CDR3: TGCGCCAGCAGTCATGAACGGACAGTAAAAGAGACCCAGTACTTC.

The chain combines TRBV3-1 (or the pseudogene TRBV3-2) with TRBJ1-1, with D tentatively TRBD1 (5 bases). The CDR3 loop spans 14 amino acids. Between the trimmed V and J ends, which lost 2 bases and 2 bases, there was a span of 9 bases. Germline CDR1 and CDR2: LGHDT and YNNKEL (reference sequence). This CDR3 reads CASSQRRGNTEAFF. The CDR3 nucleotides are TGTGCCAGCAGCCAACGGAGGGGAAACACTGAAGCTTTCTTT.

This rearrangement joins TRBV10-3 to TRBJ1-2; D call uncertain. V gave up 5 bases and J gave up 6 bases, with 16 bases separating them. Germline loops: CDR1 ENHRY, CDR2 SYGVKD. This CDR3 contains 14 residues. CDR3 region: CAISSGVNWDGYTF. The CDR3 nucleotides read TGTGCCATCAGTTCCGGGGTAAATTGGGATGGCTACACCTTC.

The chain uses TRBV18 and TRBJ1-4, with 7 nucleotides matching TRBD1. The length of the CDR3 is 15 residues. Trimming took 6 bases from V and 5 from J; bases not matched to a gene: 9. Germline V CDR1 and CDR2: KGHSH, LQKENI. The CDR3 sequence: CASSYAGTENEKLFF. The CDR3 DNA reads TGTGCCAGCTCGTATGCCGGGACAGAAAATGAAAAACTGTTTTTT.

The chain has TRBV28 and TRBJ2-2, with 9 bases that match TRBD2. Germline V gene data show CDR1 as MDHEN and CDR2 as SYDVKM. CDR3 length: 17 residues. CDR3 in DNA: TGTGGGAGTGGGAGTAGCGGGGGCCCAAAGAACACCGGGGAGCTGTTTTTT. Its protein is CGSGSSGGPKNTGELFF.

CDR3 bases: TGTGCCAGCAGCCTTCCGACTAGCGGGGGCGGGGGGAATGAGCAGTTCTTC. Translation: CASSLPTSGGGGNEQFF. The rearrangement joins TRBV4-2 to TRBJ2-1; the match to TRBD2 covers 12 bases. Germline V gene lookup returns CDR1 LGHNA and CDR2 YNFKEQ. The V and J ends lost 4 bases and 7 bases, in that order; junction bases with no gene match: 11. This CDR3 is built from 17 residues.

The CDR3 region has the DNA TGTGCCAACGGACAGGGGGCTCGTGAAAAACTGTTTTTT. As protein: CANGQGAREKLFF. V usage is TRBV7-9 and J usage is TRBJ1-4, with 11 bases lining up with TRBD1. V lost 10 bases, J lost 7 bases, and 5 bases stayed unmatched. The CDR3 loop spans 13 amino acids. Germline values: CDR1 SEHNR, CDR2 FQNEAQ (reference sequence).

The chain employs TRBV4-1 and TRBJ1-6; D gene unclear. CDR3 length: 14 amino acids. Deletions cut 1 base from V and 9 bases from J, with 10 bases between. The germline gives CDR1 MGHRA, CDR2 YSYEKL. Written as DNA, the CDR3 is TGCGCCAGCAGCCAAGTGGTAGGGAGTTCACCCCTCCACTTT. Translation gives CASSQVVGSSPLHF.